This paragraph covers one T cell receptor beta chain sequence. Its antigen is undetermined. Different DNA sequences within this sample yield the same CDR3. The data were taken from a study of PD-1 blockade in classical Hodgkin lymphoma. Study findings and constraints: The authors have not defined what causes the repertoire differences, possibly disease activity or prior therapy.

Clones were read by immunoSEQ multiplex PCR, and TCRdb kept only the in-frame ones, dropping some. The sample records more than 95,000 clones, approximately 90% being singletons. The time point is: cycle 4 day 1 (C4D1), after 5 to 7 weeks of nivolumab. No patient escaped relapse after autologous stem cell transplantation, and brentuximab vedotin exposure varied. Reported best responses ranged across complete response, partial response or progressive disease. Sample: peripheral blood mononuclear cells (PBMCs), taken before the fourth cycle of nivolumab. The TCR was taken from a human donor with classical Hodgkin lymphoma.

The CDR3 nucleotides read TGTGCCAGCAGACAAGATACGCAGTATTTT. Translation: CASRQDTQYF. V usage is TRBV28 and J usage is TRBJ2-3; D gene ambiguous. CDR3 length: 10 amino acids. V dropped 6 bases and J dropped 5 bases, with 3 bases sitting between them. Per germline, CDR1 MDHEN and CDR2 SYDVKM.